The 15 T cell receptor beta chains in this list originate from one sample, sequenced in a study of spatial heterogeneity in lung cancer. TCRdb reanalysed the 5' RACE reads using MiXCR and keeps one entry per CDR3 protein. The sample comprises over 95,000 distinct CDR3 sequences, roughly a tenth of which are singletons, and 24% rests with the top ten. Time point of the sample: blood at routine non-recurrence follow-up after resection. This material consisted of PBMCs, taken at follow-up. All receptors derive from a female donor with early-stage non-small cell lung cancer.

The chain links TRBV5-6 to TRBJ1-2; possible D gene TRBD1, 6 bases. This CDR3 spans 13 amino acids. The germline CDR1 and CDR2 sequences are SGHDT and YYEEEE. Trimming took off 0 bases at V and 8 bases at J, with 11 bases between the two ends. In nucleotides, the CDR3 is TGTGCCAGCAGCTTGGACAGGGCTAGCGGCTACACCTTC. Translated: CASSLDRASGYTF. Using reference TRBV5-6 and TRBJ1-2 for the parts outside the CDR3, the full variable domain is DAGVTQSPTHLIKTRGQQVTLRCSPKSGHDTVSWYQQALGQGPQFIFQYYEEEERQRGNFPDRFSGHQFPNYSSELNVNALLLGDSALYLCASSLDRASGYTFGSGTRLTVV.

With respect to this clonotype: An end of the junction differs from the germline gene, which may be a read error. The rearrangement uses TRBV27 and TRBJ1-5; TRBD1 aligns across 8 bases. Germline CDR1 MNHEY, CDR2 SMNVEV (reference sequence). This CDR3 has 13 residues. CDR3 region: CANSSTGGQPQHF. In nucleotides, the CDR3 is TGTGCCAACAGTTCCACAGGGGGTCAGCCCCAGCATTTT.

This clonotype was counted a few times. The V call is TRBV28, the J call TRBJ1-5; D is unclear. Germline values: CDR1 MDHEN, CDR2 SYDVKM. Between the trimmed V and J ends, which lost 7 bases and 6 bases, there was a span of 10 bases. CDR3 length: 12 amino acids. This chain's CDR3 is CASTQSVQPQHF. The CDR3 nucleotides read TGTGCCAGCACTCAGTCAGTTCAGCCCCAGCATTTT.

The chain combines TRBV12-3 or TRBV12-4 with TRBJ1-3; a possible D gene is TRBD1 (6 bases). The CDR3 loop spans 15 amino acids. V gave up 6 bases and J gave up 0 bases, with 12 bases separating them. The CDR3 loop reads CASRDGQNSGNTIYF. CDR3 DNA sequence: TGTGCCAGCAGAGATGGACAGAACTCTGGAAACACCATATATTTT.

This chain uses TRBV4-1 with TRBJ2-5, with 12 bases aligning to TRBD2. The germline V gene has CDR1 MGHRA and CDR2 YSYEKL. V trimming: 6 bases; J trimming: 5 bases; junction bases outside the gene matches: 10. The CDR3 length is 16 residues. For the CDR3, the DNA is TGCGCCAGCAGACCGACTAGCGGGAGTTTCTGGGAGACCCAGTACTTC. Its translation: CASRPTSGSFWETQYF.

This chain links TRBV29-1 with TRBJ2-5; TRBD2 agrees at 7 bases. V lost 4 bases and J lost 5; bases outside the gene matches: 13. CDR3 length: 15 amino acids. CDR1 and CDR2 from the germline V gene are SQVTM and ANQGSEA. CDR3 DNA: TGCAGCGTTGCAATAGCGGGTGCGGGATGGGAGACCCAGTACTTC. It is translated as CSVAIAGAGWETQYF.

This clonotype was seen a handful of times. The chain combines TRBV14 with TRBJ1-3; D unresolved. Looked up from germline, CDR1 is SGHDN and CDR2 is FVKESK. There are 12 residues in the CDR3. With 2 bases removed from V and 4 bases from J, the gap between germline ends came to 3 bases. In DNA form, the CDR3 reads TGTGCCAGCAGCCAAATGGGAAACACCATATATTTT. Amino acids: CASSQMGNTIYF.

This rearrangement joins TRBV29-1 to TRBJ1-4; D is ambiguous. CDR1 is SQVTM, CDR2 ANQGSEA, per germline. Trimming stripped 4 bases from V and 0 bases from J, with 6 bases between. The CDR3 has 13 residues. CDR3 coding DNA: TGCAGCGTTGTAAGCGCAACTAATGAAAAACTGTTTTTT. This gives the protein CSVVSATNEKLFF.

This clonotype was seen a few times. The rearrangement joins TRBV6-5 to TRBJ1-1; TRBD1 might be the D (6 bases). This CDR3 region has 15 residues. Germline loops: CDR1 MNHEY, CDR2 SVGAGI. V was cut by 7 bases and J by 0 bases, with 15 bases left in between. CDR3 region: CASTPRGRMNTEAFF. CDR3 nucleotide sequence: TGTGCCAGCACACCCAGGGGAAGGATGAACACTGAAGCTTTCTTT.

The chain has TRBV3-1 and TRBJ2-7, with D tentatively TRBD1 or TRBD2 (5 bases each). The CDR3 runs 15 residues. V was clipped by 0 bases and J by 3 bases, with 12 bases between them. Germline V lookup: CDR1 LGHDT, CDR2 YNNKEL (reference sequence). CDR3 loop: CASSQEGQGDYEQYF. Here the CDR3 DNA reads TGTGCCAGCAGCCAAGAAGGTCAGGGAGACTACGAGCAGTACTTC.

This clonotype was seen a few times. The chain carries TRBV18 and TRBJ2-1; possibly TRBD1 or TRBD2 for D (5 bases each). The germline V gene has CDR1 KGHSH and CDR2 LQKENI. The CDR3 runs 14 residues. The ends were cut back, 3 bases at V and 7 bases at J, with 13 bases in the middle. The CDR3 loop reads CASSPQRGRNEQFF. The CDR3 DNA is TGTGCCAGCTCACCTCAAAGGGGACGAAATGAGCAGTTCTTC.

Only a few counts were recorded for this clonotype. This chain uses TRBV20-1 with TRBJ2-3; no firm D call. V dropped 3 bases and J dropped 6 bases, with 10 bases sitting between them. The CDR3 consists of 12 residues. From germline, CDR1 is DFQATT and CDR2 SNEGSKA (reference sequence). DNA of the CDR3: TGCAGTGCTAGGGAGAGTTCCGATACGCAGTATTTT. It translates to CSARESSDTQYF.

This clonotype has more than one count but fewer than ten. V usage is TRBV7-6 and J usage is TRBJ2-5; 7 nucleotides align to TRBD1. The CDR3 runs to 14 residues. V dropped 1 base and J dropped 5; count of bases not matched to a gene: 4. CDR1 is SGHVS and CDR2 is FNYEAQ in the germline V gene. The CDR3 coding sequence is TGTGCCAGCAGCTTAGGTTACAGGGGTGAGACCCAGTACTTC. Protein product: CASSLGYRGETQYF.

The rearrangement links TRBV7-9 to TRBJ1-5, with D hard to call. This CDR3 has 13 residues. The V gene lost 4 bases and the J gene lost 3 bases, with 7 bases spanning the gap. CDR1 is SEHNR, CDR2 FQNEAQ, per germline (reference sequence). CDR3 loop: CASSSVPNQPQHF. CDR3 DNA: TGTGCCAGCAGCTCAGTACCCAATCAGCCCCAGCATTTT.

V usage is TRBV9 and J usage is TRBJ2-7; D tentatively fits TRBD1 or TRBD2 (7 bases each). V dropped 4 bases and J dropped 3 bases, with 17 bases sitting between them. CDR1 is SGDLS and CDR2 is YYNGEE in the germline V gene. The CDR3 is made up of 15 amino acids. The CDR3 coding sequence is TGTGCCAGCAGCCCTGGGGAGGGGGCACTCTACGAGCAGTACTTC. Translating it yields CASSPGEGALYEQYF. Looking up the rest from reference TRBV9 and TRBJ2-7 gives the full variable domain: DSGVTQTPKHLITATGQRVTLRCSPRSGDLSVYWYQQSLDQGLQFLIQYYNGEERAKGNILERFSAQQFPDLHSELNLSSLELGDSALYFCASSPGEGALYEQYFGPGTRLTVT.